This TCR beta chain was observed in a study of regulatory dendritic cells for organ transplantation. Sequencing was performed with immunoSEQ multiplex PCR; in TCRdb, only in-frame clones are kept and a portion is missing. This table has some 35,000 clones, roughly nine tenths appearing once. Worth noting for this clone: Its cognate antigen is unknown.

The germline V and J ends were trimmed by 3 bases and 8 bases, with 13 bases remaining between them. The CDR3 sequence is 12 residues long. Germline V gene data show CDR1 as GTSNPN and CDR2 as SVGIG (reference sequence). Study-wide results and limits: Resting memory CD8+ T cells held the most alloreactive clonotypes.

The chain uses TRBV30 and TRBJ1-2; TRBD1 is a possible D gene (6 bases). Sequencing was done on a sample of naive CD4+ T cells from blood. Sample subset: CD45RA+ naive T cells. The receptor comes from a human donor in good health. The CDR3 DNA is TGTGCCTGGAGGAGGACAGCCCCGGGCTACACCTTC. The encoded protein is CAWRRTAPGYTF.